This TCR beta chain stems from a study of CD8 T cells in Susac syndrome. CDR3 length: 13 residues. The germline V gene has CDR1 MGHDK and CDR2 SYGVNS. V shed 11 bases and J 0 bases; nucleotides not matched to a gene: 5. RNA in amounts of roughly 0.5 to 1 ug was reverse transcribed with random hexamers. Amplification of TCR beta CDR3 was carried out by immunoSEQ multiplex PCR, which covered 54 Vbeta and 13 Jbeta segments. In TCRdb, the immunoSEQ multiplex PCR reads were re-called with MiXCR into one record per CDR3 protein. The sample shows about 120,000 distinct CDR3 sequences, over 95% of them seen only once. TCR beta from blood CD8+ and CD4+ T cells was sequenced. The patients with Susac syndrome were individuals who fulfilled the recently defined diagnostic criteria for disease that was either definite or probable. TEMRA cells were enriched by FACS, while CD8+ and CD4+ T cells were obtained through a negative isolation that was performed magnetically.

The chain carries TRBV25-1 and TRBJ2-5, with 8 bases that match TRBD1. This TCR was recovered from a human donor with Susac syndrome. Sequenced material: CD4+ T cells from PBMCs. CDR3 nucleotide sequence: TGTGCCTCCACAGGGGGATACCAAGAGACCCAGTACTTC. It codes for CASTGGYQETQYF.